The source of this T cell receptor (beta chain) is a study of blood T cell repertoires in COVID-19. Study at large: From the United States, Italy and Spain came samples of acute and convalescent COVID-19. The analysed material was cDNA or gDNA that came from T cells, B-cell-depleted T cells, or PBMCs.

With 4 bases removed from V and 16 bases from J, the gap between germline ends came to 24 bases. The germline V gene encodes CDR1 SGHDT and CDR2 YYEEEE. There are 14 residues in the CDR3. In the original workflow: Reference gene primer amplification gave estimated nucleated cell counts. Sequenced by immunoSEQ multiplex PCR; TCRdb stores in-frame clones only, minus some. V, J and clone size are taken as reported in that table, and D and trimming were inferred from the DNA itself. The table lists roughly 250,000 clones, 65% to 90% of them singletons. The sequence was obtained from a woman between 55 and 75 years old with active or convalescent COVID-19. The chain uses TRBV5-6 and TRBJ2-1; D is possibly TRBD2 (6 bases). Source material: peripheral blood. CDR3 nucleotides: TGTGCCAGCAGCCCTCCGGGACTCCCGTCCCGGAGTTTCTTC. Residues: CASSPPGLPSRSFF.